The entry below gives a single TCR beta chain sequence along with its context. The source of the sample is a study of blood T cell repertoires in COVID-19. Study details: From T cells, B-cell-depleted T cells, or PBMCs came the material, which was cDNA or gDNA.

CDR1 is SEHNR and CDR2 is FQNEAQ in the germline V gene (reference sequence). CDR3 length: 15 residues. V was pared by 3 bases and J by 5 bases, with 5 bases of the junction left unmatched. In the source study's methods: Estimation of nucleated cell counts relied on the amplification of reference gene primers. Assay: immunoSEQ multiplex PCR; the TCRdb copy retains only in-frame clones and omits some. The V and J calls and clone size were taken over from that table, and D and trimming were inferred from the DNA. The table includes 240,000 or so clones, approximately 86% detected once. Each participant's cohort was designated according to participant-reported clinical history.

The sample consisted of PBMCs or T cells enriched from blood (not recorded which). The TCR comes from a woman between 40 and 50 years old with acute COVID-19. The chain joins TRBV7-9 to TRBJ2-1, with 9 bases aligning to TRBD1. CDR3 sequence: CASSFPGQGNNEQFF. The CDR3 DNA reads TGTGCCAGCAGCTTTCCGGGACAGGGAAACAATGAGCAGTTCTTC.